This entry lists 12 T cell receptor beta chains sequenced from one sample in a study of control samples from healthy donors and cancer patients (dated by TCRdb to 2020 to 2021). Library construction relied on the immunoSEQ multiplex PCR assay. What TCRdb holds here is the immuneACCESS table cut down to in-frame rearrangements. Part of the clones is not present; checked against another copy, under half of the missing clones reflect an unresolved V gene, and the others are unexplained. This sample lists roughly 370,000 clones; around nine tenths were detected once. Together, the top ten hold 5.5% to 8% of the sample. The sample was PBMCs. These TCRs come from a man aged 40-49 years with head and neck cancer.

This chain joins TRBV4-2 and TRBJ2-1; D is possibly TRBD1 or TRBD2 (5 bases each). This CDR3 is 16 amino acids long. Looked up from germline, CDR1 is LGHNA and CDR2 is YNFKEQ. Deletions cut 0 bases from V and 0 bases from J, with 9 bases between. The CDR3 spells CASSQDGTSSYNEQFF. For the CDR3, the DNA is TGTGCCAGCAGCCAAGATGGGACGAGCTCCTACAATGAGCAGTTCTTC.

V is TRBV28 and J is TRBJ2-5, with 7 bases fitting TRBD1. Trimming took 7 bases from V and 5 from J; bases not matched to a gene: 10. The length of the CDR3 is 14 residues. Per germline, CDR1 MDHEN and CDR2 SYDVKM. The CDR3 here is CASKSPGGIETQYF. The DNA for the CDR3 is TGTGCCAGCAAATCCCCAGGGGGTATCGAGACCCAGTACTTC.

The chain is built from TRBV28 and TRBJ2-1; D is perhaps TRBD2 (6 bases). V was trimmed by 8 bases and J by 3 bases, leaving 11 bases between them. The germline gives CDR1 MDHEN, CDR2 SYDVKM. This CDR3 is 13 amino acids long. The CDR3 coding sequence is TGTGCCAGCCACCGGAGGGACTACAATGAGCAGTTCTTC. Its protein product is CASHRRDYNEQFF.

The rearrangement uses TRBV19 and TRBJ2-2, with 7 nucleotides matching TRBD1. Germline loops: CDR1 LNHDA, CDR2 SQIVND (reference sequence). This CDR3 has 13 residues. Losses at the gene ends were 5 bases for V and 7 bases for J; bases not matched to a gene: 4. Here the CDR3 DNA reads TGTGCCAGTAGTTCCCAGGGGGTCGGGGAGCTGTTTTTT. It codes for CASSSQGVGELFF.

This chain joins TRBV2 and TRBJ2-1; the D call may be TRBD1 or TRBD2 (7 bases each). The germline V and J ends were trimmed by 5 bases and 7 bases, with 18 bases remaining between them. CDR3 length: 15 amino acids. CDR1 is SNHLY, CDR2 FYNNEI, per germline. As DNA, the CDR3 is TGTGCCAGCAGTTTTAGGGGGCGGGGGTTGAATGAGCAGTTCTTC. Encoded protein: CASSFRGRGLNEQFF.

This chain connects TRBV29-1 to TRBJ2-7, with a possible D match to TRBD2 (5 bases). Between the trimmed V and J ends, which lost 7 bases and 1 base, there was a span of 11 bases. The CDR3 extends over 12 amino acids. The germline V gene has CDR1 SQVTM and CDR2 ANQGSEA. DNA of the CDR3: TGCAGCGCCCGTGAGGGATCCTACGAGCAGTACTTC. It specifies CSAREGSYEQYF.

The chain recombines TRBV7-6 with TRBJ2-7; perhaps TRBD2 as D (6 bases). The length of the CDR3 is 13 residues. Germline V gene lookup returns CDR1 SGHVS and CDR2 FNYEAQ. V was clipped by 1 base and J by 5 bases, with 9 bases between them. CDR3 coding DNA: TGTGCCAGCAGCTTAGGGGGCGGGAACGAGCAGTACTTC. Its protein product is CASSLGGGNEQYF.

This chain joins TRBV4-2 and TRBJ1-4, with D possibly matching TRBD1 (6 bases). V was cut by 0 bases and J by 5 bases, with 28 bases left in between. Germline lookup yields CDR1 LGHNA and CDR2 YNFKEQ. The CDR3 runs 21 residues. The CDR3 DNA is TGTGCCAGCAGCCAAGAAGAAGTCAGGGGCAGACTCGAGGCCTTCAATGAAAAACTGTTTTTT. Translating gives CASSQEEVRGRLEAFNEKLFF.

V and J are TRBV13 and TRBJ2-3; TRBD1 aligns across 12 bases. Germline V gives CDR1 PRHDT, CDR2 FYEKMQ (reference sequence). The CDR3 is 18 amino acids. The V gene end was trimmed by 4 bases and the J gene end by 6 bases; junction bases not matched to a gene: 14. This CDR3 reads CASSSFGDRGRSSDTQYF. CDR3 sequence (DNA): TGTGCCAGCAGCTCGTTCGGGGACAGGGGGCGAAGCTCCGATACGCAGTATTTT.

The chain employs TRBV11-2 and TRBJ2-5; TRBD1 matches at 9 bases. Germline trimming cut 1 base from V and 5 bases from J; bases unmatched to any gene: 8. The CDR3 length is 16 residues. Germline V CDR1 and CDR2: SGHAT, FQNNGV. As DNA, the CDR3 is TGTGCCAGCAGCTTAGCTACCTCCGGGACAGGGGAGACCCAGTACTTC. Translated: CASSLATSGTGETQYF.

V gene TRBV11-2 combines with J gene TRBJ2-1, with TRBD2 identical over 10 bases. Looked up from germline, CDR1 is SGHAT and CDR2 is FQNNGV. With 4 bases clipped from V and 5 bases from J, the junction kept 5 bases outside the gene matches. The CDR3 totals 15 residues. CDR3 bases: TGTGCCAGCAGCTACACTAGCGGGGATCACAATGAGCAGTTCTTC. It yields the protein CASSYTSGDHNEQFF.

V is TRBV7-3 and J is TRBJ2-2, with D possibly TRBD1 on 5 matching bases. CDR1 is SGHTA, CDR2 FQGTGA, per germline. V dropped 5 bases and J dropped 7 bases, with 14 bases sitting between them. The CDR3 sequence is 14 residues long. CDR3 coding DNA: TGTGCCAGCAGCCCCGGTTTAGGGGTCGGGGAGCTGTTTTTT. This codes for CASSPGLGVGELFF.